The clone carrying this T cell receptor (beta chain) was seen once. Generated by immunoSEQ multiplex PCR, the TCRdb table keeps only in-frame clones and is missing some. Among tens of thousands of clones listed, around 89% were seen once. This record belongs to a study of blood T cell repertoires in COVID-19. There are 13 residues in the CDR3. Germline lookup yields CDR1 SGHDT and CDR2 YYEEEE. Trimming stripped 1 base from V and 7 bases from J, with 8 bases between. Sequencing input: peripheral blood. V and J are TRBV5-6 and TRBJ1-4, with D possibly being TRBD1 (5 bases). The TCR sequence derives from a man aged 60-69 years with active or convalescent COVID-19. The CDR3 coding sequence is TGTGCCAGCAGCTTGTTTGGGGCTGAAAAACTGTTTTTT. Its protein is CASSLFGAEKLFF. Supplemented by reference TRBV5-6 and TRBJ1-4, the full variable domain reads DAGVTQSPTHLIKTRGQQVTLRCSPKSGHDTVSWYQQALGQGPQFIFQYYEEEERQRGNFPDRFSGHQFPNYSSELNVNALLLGDSALYLCASSLFGAEKLFFGSGTQLSVL.